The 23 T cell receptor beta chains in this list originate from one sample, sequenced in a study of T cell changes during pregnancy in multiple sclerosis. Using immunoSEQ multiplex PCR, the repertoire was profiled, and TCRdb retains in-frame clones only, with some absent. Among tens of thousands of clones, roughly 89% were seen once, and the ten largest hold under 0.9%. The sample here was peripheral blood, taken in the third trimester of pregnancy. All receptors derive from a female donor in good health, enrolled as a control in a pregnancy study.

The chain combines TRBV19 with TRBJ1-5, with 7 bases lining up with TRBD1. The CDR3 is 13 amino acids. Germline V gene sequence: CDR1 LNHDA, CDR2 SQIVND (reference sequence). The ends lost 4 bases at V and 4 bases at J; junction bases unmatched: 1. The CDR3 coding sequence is TGTGCCAGTAGTAGACAGGGTAATCAGCCCCAGCATTTT. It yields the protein CASSRQGNQPQHF.

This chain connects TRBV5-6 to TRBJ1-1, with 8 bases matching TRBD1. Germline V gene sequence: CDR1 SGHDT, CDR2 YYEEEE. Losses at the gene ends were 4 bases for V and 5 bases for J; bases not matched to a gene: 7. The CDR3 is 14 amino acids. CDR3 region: CASSQTGGRTEAFF. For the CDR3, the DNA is TGTGCCAGCAGCCAAACAGGGGGTCGGACTGAAGCTTTCTTT.

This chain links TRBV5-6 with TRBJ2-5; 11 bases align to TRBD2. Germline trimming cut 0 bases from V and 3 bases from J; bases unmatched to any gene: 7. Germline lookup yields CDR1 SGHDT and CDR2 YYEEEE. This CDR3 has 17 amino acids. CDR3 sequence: CASSLELAGGGEETQYF. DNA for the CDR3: TGTGCCAGCAGCTTGGAGTTAGCGGGGGGGGGAGAAGAGACCCAGTACTTC.

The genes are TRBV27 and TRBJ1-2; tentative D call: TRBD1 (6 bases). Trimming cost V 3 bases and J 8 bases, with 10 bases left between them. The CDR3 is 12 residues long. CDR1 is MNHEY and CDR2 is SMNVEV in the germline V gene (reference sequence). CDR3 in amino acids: CASSFTGSGYTF. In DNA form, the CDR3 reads TGTGCCAGCAGTTTCACAGGGTCCGGCTACACCTTC.

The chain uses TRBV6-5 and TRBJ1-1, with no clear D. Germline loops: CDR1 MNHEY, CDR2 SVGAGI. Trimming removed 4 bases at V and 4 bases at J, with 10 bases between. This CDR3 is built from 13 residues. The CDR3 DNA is TGTGCCAGCAGTTTGGTGCGGGTCACTGAAGCTTTCTTT. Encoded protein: CASSLVRVTEAFF.

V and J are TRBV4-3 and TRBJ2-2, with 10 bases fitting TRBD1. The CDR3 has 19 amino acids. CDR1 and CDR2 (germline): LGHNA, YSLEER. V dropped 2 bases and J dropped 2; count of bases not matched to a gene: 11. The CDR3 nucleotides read TGCGCCAGCAGCCAAATTGTGGACAGGGGGAAAGGAAACACCGGGGAGCTGTTTTTT. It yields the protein CASSQIVDRGKGNTGELFF.

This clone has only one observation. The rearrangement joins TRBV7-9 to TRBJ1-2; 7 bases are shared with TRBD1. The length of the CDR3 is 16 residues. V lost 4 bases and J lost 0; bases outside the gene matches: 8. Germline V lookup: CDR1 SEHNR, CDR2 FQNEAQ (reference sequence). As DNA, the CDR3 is TGTGCCAGCAGCTCTGCTTGGGACAGTGCTAACTATGGCTACACCTTC. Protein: CASSSAWDSANYGYTF.

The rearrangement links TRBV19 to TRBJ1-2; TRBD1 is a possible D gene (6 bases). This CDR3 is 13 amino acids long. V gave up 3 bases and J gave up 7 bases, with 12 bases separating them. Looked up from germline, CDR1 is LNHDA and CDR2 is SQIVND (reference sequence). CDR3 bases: TGTGCCAGTAGTATCAGGGGTTCGGGTGGCTACACCTTC. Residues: CASSIRGSGGYTF. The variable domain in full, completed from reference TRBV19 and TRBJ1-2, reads DGGITQSPKYLFRKEGQNVTLSCEQNLNHDAMYWYRQDPGQGLRLIYYSQIVNDFQKGDIAEGYSVSREKKESFPLTVTSAQKNPTAFYLCASSIRGSGGYTFGSGTRLTVV.

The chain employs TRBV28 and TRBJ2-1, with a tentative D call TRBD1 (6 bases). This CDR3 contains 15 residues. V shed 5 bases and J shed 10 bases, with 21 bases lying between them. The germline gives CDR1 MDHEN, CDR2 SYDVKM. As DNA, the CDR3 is TGTGCCAGCAGTCCCTACACTACAGGGAAGAACGAGCAGTTCTTC. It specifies CASSPYTTGKNEQFF.

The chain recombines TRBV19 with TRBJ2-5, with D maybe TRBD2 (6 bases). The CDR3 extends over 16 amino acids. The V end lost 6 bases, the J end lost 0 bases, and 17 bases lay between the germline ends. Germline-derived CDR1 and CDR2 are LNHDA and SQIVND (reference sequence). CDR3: CASSLRVGGDQETQYF. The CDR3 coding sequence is TGTGCCAGTAGCCTAAGGGTCGGCGGGGACCAAGAGACCCAGTACTTC.

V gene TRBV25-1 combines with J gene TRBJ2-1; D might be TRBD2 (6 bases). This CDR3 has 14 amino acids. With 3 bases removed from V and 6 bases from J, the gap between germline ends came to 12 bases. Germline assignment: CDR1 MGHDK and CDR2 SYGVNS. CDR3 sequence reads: CASSDRAGLNEQFF. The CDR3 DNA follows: TGTGCCAGCAGTGATAGAGCGGGTCTCAATGAGCAGTTCTTC.

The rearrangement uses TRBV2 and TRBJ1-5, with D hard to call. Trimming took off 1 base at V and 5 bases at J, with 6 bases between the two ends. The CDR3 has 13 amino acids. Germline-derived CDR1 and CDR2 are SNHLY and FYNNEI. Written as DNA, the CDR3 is TGTGCCAGCAGTGAAGGTCCGGATCAGCCCCAGCATTTT. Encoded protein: CASSEGPDQPQHF.

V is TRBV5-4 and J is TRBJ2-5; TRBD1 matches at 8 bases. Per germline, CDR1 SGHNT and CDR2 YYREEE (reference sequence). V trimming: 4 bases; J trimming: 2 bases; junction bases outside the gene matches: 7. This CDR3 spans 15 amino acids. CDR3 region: CASSRGTGLQETQYF. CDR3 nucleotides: TGTGCCAGCAGCCGAGGGACAGGCCTTCAAGAGACCCAGTACTTC.

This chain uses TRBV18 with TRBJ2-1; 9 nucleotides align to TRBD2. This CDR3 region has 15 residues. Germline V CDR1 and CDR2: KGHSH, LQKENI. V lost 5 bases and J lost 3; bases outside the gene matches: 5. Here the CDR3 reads CASSAPSGDYNEQFF. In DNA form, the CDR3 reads TGTGCCAGCTCAGCTCCTAGCGGGGACTACAATGAGCAGTTCTTC. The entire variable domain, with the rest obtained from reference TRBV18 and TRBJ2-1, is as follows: NAGVMQNPRHLVRRRGQEARLRCSPMKGHSHVYWYRQLPEEGLKFMVYLQKENIIDESGMPKERFSAEFPKEGPSILRIQQVVRGDSAAYFCASSAPSGDYNEQFFGPGTRLTVL.

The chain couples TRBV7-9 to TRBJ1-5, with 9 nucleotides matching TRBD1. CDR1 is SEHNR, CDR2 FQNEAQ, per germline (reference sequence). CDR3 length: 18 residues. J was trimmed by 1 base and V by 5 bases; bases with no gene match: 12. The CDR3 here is CASSAGVPGQGSNQPQHF. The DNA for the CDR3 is TGTGCCAGCAGCGCAGGGGTCCCGGGACAGGGAAGCAATCAGCCCCAGCATTTT.

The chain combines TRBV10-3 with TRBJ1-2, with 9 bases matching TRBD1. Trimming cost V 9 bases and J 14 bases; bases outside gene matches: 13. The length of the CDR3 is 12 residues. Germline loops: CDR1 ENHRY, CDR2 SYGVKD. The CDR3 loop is CAITRDRDFITF. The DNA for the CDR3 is TGTGCCATTACCCGGGACAGGGACTTCATAACCTTC.

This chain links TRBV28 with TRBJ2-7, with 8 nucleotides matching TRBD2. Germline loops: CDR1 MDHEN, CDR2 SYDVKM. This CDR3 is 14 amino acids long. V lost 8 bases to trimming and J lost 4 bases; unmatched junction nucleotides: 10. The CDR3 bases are TGTGCCAGCTCCAAAGCGGGAGTCTATTACGAGCAGTACTTC. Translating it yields CASSKAGVYYEQYF.

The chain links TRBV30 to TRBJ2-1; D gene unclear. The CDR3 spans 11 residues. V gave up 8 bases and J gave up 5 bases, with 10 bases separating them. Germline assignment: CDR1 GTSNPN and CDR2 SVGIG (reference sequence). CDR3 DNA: TGTGCCGGGTACAGAAACAATGAGCAGTTCTTC. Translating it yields CAGYRNNEQFF.

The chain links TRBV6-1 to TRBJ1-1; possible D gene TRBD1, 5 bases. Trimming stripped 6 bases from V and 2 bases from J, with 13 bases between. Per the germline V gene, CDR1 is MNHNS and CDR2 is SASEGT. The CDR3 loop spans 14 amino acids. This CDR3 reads CASRVTGPNTEAFF. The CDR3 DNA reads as TGTGCCAGCAGAGTTACAGGACCAAACACTGAAGCTTTCTTT.

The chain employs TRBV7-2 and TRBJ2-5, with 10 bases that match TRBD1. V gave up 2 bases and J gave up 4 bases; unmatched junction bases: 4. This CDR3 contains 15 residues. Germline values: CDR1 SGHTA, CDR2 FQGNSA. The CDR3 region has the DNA TGTGCCAGCAGCTTATTGGGACAGGGGAGAGAGACCCAGTACTTC. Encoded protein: CASSLLGQGRETQYF.

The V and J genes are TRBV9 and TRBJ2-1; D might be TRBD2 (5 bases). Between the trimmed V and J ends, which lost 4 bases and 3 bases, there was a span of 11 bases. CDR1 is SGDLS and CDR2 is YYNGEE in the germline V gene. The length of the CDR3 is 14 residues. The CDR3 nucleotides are TGTGCCAGCAGCAGACTACTAAACTACAATGAGCAGTTCTTC. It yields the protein CASSRLLNYNEQFF.

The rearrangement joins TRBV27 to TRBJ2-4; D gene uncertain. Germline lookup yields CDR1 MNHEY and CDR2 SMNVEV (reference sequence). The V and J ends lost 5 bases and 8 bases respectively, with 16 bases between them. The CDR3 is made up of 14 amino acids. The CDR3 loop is CASSRTGDWDIQYF. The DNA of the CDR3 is TGTGCCAGCAGTAGAACCGGTGACTGGGACATTCAGTACTTC.

CDR3 amino acids: CASSRAGQEASYEQYF. The DNA for the CDR3 is TGCGCCAGCAGCCGCGCCGGACAGGAGGCTTCCTACGAGCAGTACTTC. This chain joins TRBV4-1 and TRBJ2-7; 7 nucleotides align to TRBD1. The CDR3 consists of 16 residues. Germline V gives CDR1 MGHRA, CDR2 YSYEKL. V trimming: 4 bases; J trimming: 1 base; junction bases outside the gene matches: 10.